The 9 T cell receptor beta chains below all came from one sample that was sequenced in a study of cytomegalovirus exposure and HLA in healthy donors. Primers included in the PCR were 60 Vbeta and 13 Jbeta primers. The table came from immunoSEQ multiplex PCR; TCRdb's copy has only in-frame clones and leaves some out. The sample records 100,000 to 120,000 clones, 65% to 80% being singletons. Sequencing was performed on PBMCs. The receptors come from a woman between 55 and 75 years old in good health and CMV-seropositive.

The rearrangement joins TRBV9 to TRBJ1-4; perhaps TRBD1 as D (6 bases). This CDR3 has 16 residues. V dropped 3 bases and J dropped 0 bases, with 12 bases sitting between them. Germline-derived CDR1 and CDR2 are SGDLS and YYNGEE. The CDR3 DNA is TGTGCCAGCAGCGAGGGGGACCTCGCAACTAATGAAAAACTGTTTTTT. Residues: CASSEGDLATNEKLFF.

The chain recombines TRBV29-1 with TRBJ2-7; D may be TRBD2 (6 bases). The ends were cut back, 1 base at V and 6 bases at J, with 10 bases in the middle. The CDR3 is 12 residues long. Germline assignment: CDR1 SQVTM and CDR2 ANQGSEA. The CDR3 region has the DNA TGCAGCGTTGAAGCTGTGGGGGGCGAGCAGTACTTC. Its translation: CSVEAVGGEQYF.

This chain uses TRBV7-3 with TRBJ2-2; D unresolved. Germline values: CDR1 SGHTA, CDR2 FQGTGA. Trimming cost V 5 bases and J 0 bases, with 13 bases left between them. This CDR3 has 16 amino acids. CDR3 bases: TGTGCCAGCAGCCCACTGGTTGAGGCGAACACCGGGGAGCTGTTTTTT. Protein sequence: CASSPLVEANTGELFF.

This chain's CDR3 is CASSARDRGSYEQYF. The CDR3 nucleotides are TGTGCCAGTAGTGCCCGGGACAGGGGATCCTACGAGCAGTACTTC. The chain joins TRBV19 to TRBJ2-7, with TRBD1 matching 10 bases. V trimming: 5 bases; J trimming: 1 base; junction bases outside the gene matches: 5. CDR3 length equals 15 residues. CDR1 is LNHDA and CDR2 is SQIVND in the germline V gene (reference sequence).

The CDR3 bases are TGTGCCAGCAGTCCTAGGTTGGTGGAGACCCAGTACTTC. Protein: CASSPRLVETQYF. The chain recombines TRBV11-1 with TRBJ2-5; no clear D. Per germline, CDR1 SGHAT and CDR2 FQDESV (reference sequence). The CDR3 is 13 residues long. Trimming pared 6 bases from V and 5 bases from J, leaving 13 bases between.

This clone was counted a single time. This chain links TRBV5-4 with TRBJ2-4; no definite D call. Deletions cut 1 base from V and 0 bases from J, with 8 bases between. The CDR3 length is 15 residues. The germline V gene has CDR1 SGHNT and CDR2 YYREEE (reference sequence). The CDR3 DNA reads as TGTGCCAGCAGCTTGCCAGGCGTAGCCAAAAACATTCAGTACTTC. Encoded protein: CASSLPGVAKNIQYF. The variable domain in full, completed from reference TRBV5-4 and TRBJ2-4, reads ETGVTQSPTHLIKTRGQQVTLRCSSQSGHNTVSWYQQALGQGPQFIFQYYREEENGRGNFPPRFSGLQFPNYSSELNVNALELDDSALYLCASSLPGVAKNIQYFGAGTRLSVL.

The J gene is TRBJ2-7, the V gene TRBV5-1, with 8 positions matching TRBD2. Unmatched junction bases numbered 5, after V lost 3 bases and J lost 3 bases. The CDR3 consists of 14 residues. Germline loops: CDR1 SGHRS, CDR2 YFSETQ. In nucleotides, the CDR3 is TGCGCCAGCAGCTCATCAACTAGCGGCTACGAGCAGTACTTC. Protein product: CASSSSTSGYEQYF.

This clone was seen once. The chain uses TRBV28 and TRBJ1-2; D is perhaps TRBD1 (5 bases). The CDR3 contains 16 residues. V was pared by 5 bases and J by 4 bases, with 20 bases between. Germline CDR1 is MDHEN and CDR2 is SYDVKM. The CDR3 is CASSPSLAREGYGYTF. CDR3 sequence (DNA): TGTGCCAGCAGTCCCTCACTCGCCAGGGAAGGCTATGGCTACACCTTC.

The chain has TRBV6-1 and TRBJ2-4; 10 bases align to TRBD2. Germline assignment: CDR1 MNHNS and CDR2 SASEGT. The V and J ends lost 6 bases and 6 bases, in that order; junction bases with no gene match: 8. The CDR3 has 15 amino acids. Here the CDR3 reads CASSEESSGRNIQYF. CDR3 DNA: TGTGCCAGCAGCGAGGAGTCTAGCGGGAGAAACATTCAGTACTTC.